The source of this TCR beta chain is a study of blood T cell repertoires in COVID-19. On the study more broadly: The samples span acute and convalescent COVID-19 from the United States, Italy and Spain. Sources were T cells, B-cell-depleted T cells, or PBMCs; the material itself was cDNA or gDNA.

The table lists this clone with a few counts. The CDR3 loop spans 11 amino acids. Per germline, CDR1 SGHRS and CDR2 YFSETQ. V was trimmed by 3 bases and J by 3 bases, leaving 4 bases between them. Original handling: Cell counts per sample came from amplifying reference gene primers. TCRdb keeps only in-frame clones here, not all; method: immunoSEQ multiplex PCR. Clone size and the V and J calls come from that table; the DNA yielded D and trimming. The sample lists 130,000 to 150,000 clones; about 87% were seen once. The chain links TRBV5-1 to TRBJ2-7; no definite D call. The TCR originated in a woman aged 45-65 years with active or convalescent COVID-19. Sequenced: peripheral blood. Here the CDR3 reads CASSSYYEQYF. Here the CDR3 DNA reads TGCGCCAGCAGCTCCTACTACGAGCAGTACTTC.